The 5 T cell receptor beta chains below come from one sample, sequenced in a study of blood T cell repertoires in COVID-19. Using immunoSEQ multiplex PCR, the repertoire was profiled, and TCRdb retains in-frame clones only, with some absent. This table holds about 150,000 clones, 91% found once. The sequencing input was peripheral blood. These TCRs come from a man aged 50 to 60 with acute or convalescent COVID-19.

This CDR3 reads CASTGSAGLKSYEQYV. CDR3 coding DNA: TGTGCCAGCACAGGTTCGGCAGGGCTGAAGAGCTACGAGCAGTACGTC. The rearrangement uses TRBV2 and TRBJ2-7; D possibly corresponds to TRBD1 (5 bases). The V end was cut by 7 bases, the J end by 3 bases, with 22 bases between. Germline CDR1 and CDR2: SNHLY and FYNNEI. The length of the CDR3 is 16 residues.

With regard to this clone: The junction does not match germline at one end; this may be a read error. CDR3 coding DNA: TGTGCCAGCAGTCTAGCGTCCGTCGGGGAGCTGTTTTTT. Encoded protein: CASSLASVGELFF. This sequence joins TRBV12-3 or TRBV12-4 and TRBJ2-2; perhaps TRBD2 as D (6 bases). The CDR3 totals 13 residues.

The chain employs TRBV5-1 and TRBJ2-3, with 9 nucleotides matching TRBD2. The ends lost 4 bases at V and 1 base at J; junction bases unmatched: 13. The germline gives CDR1 SGHRS, CDR2 YFSETQ. The CDR3 loop spans 18 amino acids. CDR3 amino acids: CASSPLGLAGGRTDTQYF. CDR3 DNA: TGCGCCAGCAGCCCCTTAGGCCTGGCGGGAGGGCGCACAGATACGCAGTATTTT.

This chain uses TRBV4-1 with TRBJ2-7; 12 nucleotides align to TRBD2. From germline, CDR1 is MGHRA and CDR2 YSYEKL. The CDR3 is 15 amino acids. With V trimmed by 4 bases and J by 5 bases, 6 bases remained unmatched. CDR3 DNA: TGCGCCAGCAGCCTCTGGACTAGCGGGACAAACGAGCAGTACTTC. Protein product: CASSLWTSGTNEQYF.

The V and J genes are TRBV6-2 or TRBV6-3 and TRBJ1-2; D is ambiguous. The CDR3 sequence is 14 residues long. Germline loops: CDR1 MNHEY, CDR2 SVGEGT. The V end was cut by 0 bases, the J end by 2 bases, with 7 bases between. The CDR3 DNA reads TGTGCCAGCAGTTACTCTTACACGAACTATGGCTACACCTTC. This encodes CASSYSYTNYGYTF.